A single sample is the source of the 24 T cell receptor beta chains below, sequenced in a study of regulatory T cells in long-lasting Graves disease. The authors built TCR beta libraries using iRepertoire HTBI primers and Arm-PCR of CDR3 regions. Each CDR3 protein is one row after TCRdb ran MiXCR on the multiplex PCR reads. The data contain 420,000 or so distinct CDR3 sequences, about a quarter of them singletons. The sample's time point: persistent/refractory GD, antithyroid drugs over 5 years with positive TRAb. With RNA extracted from PBMCs as input, the TCR library was made. Sample: peripheral blood mononuclear cells (PBMCs), taken when the disease was refractory, from a patient treated with antithyroid drugs. All receptors come from a female donor with Graves disease.

This clonotype was detected only a few times. The chain couples TRBV27 to TRBJ2-7; D unresolved. Germline CDR1 and CDR2: MNHEY and SMNVEV (reference sequence). Trimming cost V 6 bases and J 0 bases, with 9 bases left between them. This CDR3 contains 13 residues. The chain's CDR3 is CASRASPSYEQYF. CDR3 bases: TGTGCCAGCAGGGCCAGCCCCTCCTACGAGCAGTACTTC.

This clonotype has ten or more counts. The V and J genes are TRBV6-5 and TRBJ1-1; D not resolved. Germline-derived CDR1 and CDR2 are MNHEY and SVGAGI. The CDR3 length is 15 residues. The V end lost 3 bases, the J end lost 4 bases, and 15 bases lay between the germline ends. CDR3 nucleotide sequence: TGTGCCAGCAGTTATTGGAGGCAACGGGGCACTGAAGCTTTCTTT. Translating it yields CASSYWRQRGTEAFF.

This clonotype was observed a single time. This chain uses TRBV20-1 with TRBJ2-7, with 8 bases fitting TRBD2. The J segment lost 3 bases and the V segment lost 3 bases, leaving 4 bases of the junction unmatched. There are 13 residues in the CDR3. CDR1 and CDR2 from the germline V gene are DFQATT and SNEGSKA (reference sequence). The CDR3 nucleotides read TGCAGTGCTAGCCCGGGACTAGTCTACGAGCAGTACTTC. Translation gives CSASPGLVYEQYF.

This clonotype was recorded at least ten times. V gene TRBV30 combines with J gene TRBJ1-2; D is uncertain. Per germline, CDR1 GTSNPN and CDR2 SVGIG (reference sequence). V was shortened by 2 bases and J by 8 bases, with 12 bases between the two germline ends. The CDR3 runs to 12 residues. Here the CDR3 reads CAWSQVSRGYTF. In DNA, the CDR3 is TGTGCCTGGAGTCAGGTTTCGAGGGGCTACACCTTC.

J is TRBJ1-5 and V is TRBV7-9; D is ambiguous. Germline V gene sequence: CDR1 SEHNR, CDR2 FQNEAQ (reference sequence). V lost 5 bases, J lost 4 bases, and 9 bases lay in between. This CDR3 is 13 amino acids long. The CDR3 coding sequence is TGTGCCAGCAGCCACGGGTCGAATCAGCCCCAGCATTTT. Its protein product is CASSHGSNQPQHF. Drawing the rest from reference TRBV7-9 and TRBJ1-5, the complete variable domain is DTGVSQNPRHKITKRGQNVTFRCDPISEHNRLYWYRQTLGQGPEFLTYFQNEAQLEKSRLLSDRFSAERPKGSFSTLEIQRTEQGDSAMYLCASSHGSNQPQHFGDGTRLSIL.

The rearrangement uses TRBV2 and TRBJ1-5; D gene ambiguous. CDR1 and CDR2 (germline): SNHLY, FYNNEI. The V and J ends lost 6 bases and 2 bases respectively, with 8 bases between them. The CDR3 spans 13 residues. The CDR3 protein is CASSRVGNQPQHF. The CDR3, as DNA: TGTGCCAGCAGCAGAGTGGGCAATCAGCCCCAGCATTTT.

The chain links TRBV7-8 to TRBJ1-2; tentative D call: TRBD1 (6 bases). Germline V gene data show CDR1 as SGHVS and CDR2 as FQNEAQ. This CDR3 contains 13 residues. V shed 5 bases and J shed 5 bases, with 12 bases lying between them. The CDR3 nucleotides are TGTGCCAGCAGCCCCCGACAGGTGTATGGCTACACCTTC. It encodes CASSPRQVYGYTF.

The sample holds many counts of this clonotype. This chain uses TRBV28 with TRBJ1-6; no definite D call. Deletions cut 3 bases from V and 6 bases from J, with 9 bases between. Looked up from germline, CDR1 is MDHEN and CDR2 is SYDVKM. The CDR3 runs 14 residues. The CDR3 sequence: CASSFKGVNSPLHF. CDR3 DNA sequence: TGTGCCAGCAGTTTCAAGGGAGTTAATTCACCCCTCCACTTT.

In regard to this clonotype: At one boundary the junction diverges from the germline segment, which might be a read error. The genes are TRBV28 and TRBJ2-7; TRBD2 matches 8 bases. CDR3 length: 18 amino acids. Germline V lookup: CDR1 MDHEN, CDR2 SYDVKM. CDR3 residues: CACSLFGGGAGDFYEQYF. CDR3 DNA sequence: TGTGCCTGCAGTTTATTCGGTGGGGGAGCGGGGGATTTCTACGAGCAGTACTTC.

The sample holds many counts of this clonotype. This sequence joins TRBV28 and TRBJ1-2, with D perhaps matching TRBD1 (6 bases). The V end lost 1 base, the J end lost 4 bases, and 7 bases lay between the germline ends. CDR3 length: 13 residues. Germline CDR1 and CDR2: MDHEN and SYDVKM. The CDR3 loop is CASSLSGAYGYTF. The CDR3 DNA sequence: TGTGCCAGCAGTTTATCAGGGGCCTATGGCTACACCTTC.

Concerning this clonotype itself: Given the absence of the conserved phenylalanine or tryptophan at the CDR3 end, a read error is likely. No DNA is shown, since the ends of the CDR3 on it are uncertain; the CDR3 is the one TCRdb lists. The J gene is TRBJ1-2, the V gene TRBV29-1; the table's D call, TRBD1, has no DNA check behind it. Germline V gene data show CDR1 as SQVTM and CDR2 as ANQGSEA. The CDR3 adds up to 13 amino acids, both ends counted. The CDR3 spells CSVAAGDRWASGL.

Ten or more counts support this clonotype. The chain is built from TRBV19 and TRBJ1-2; a possible D gene is TRBD1 (6 bases). CDR1 and CDR2 from the germline V gene are LNHDA and SQIVND (reference sequence). Trimming shortened V by 5 bases and J by 2 bases, and 15 bases separated the two germline ends. The CDR3 is made up of 15 amino acids. The chain's CDR3 is CASSGDRDKNYGYTF. CDR3 nucleotides: TGTGCCAGTAGTGGGGACCGGGACAAAAACTATGGCTACACCTTC.

V gene TRBV2 combines with J gene TRBJ1-2, with a tentative D call TRBD1 (6 bases). Germline V lookup: CDR1 SNHLY, CDR2 FYNNEI. This CDR3 has 12 amino acids. The ends were cut back, 7 bases at V and 5 bases at J, with 11 bases in the middle. CDR3 region: CASKGEGYGYTF. The CDR3 region has the DNA TGTGCCAGCAAGGGGGAAGGGTATGGCTACACCTTC.

This clonotype was seen many times. At one end the junction does not follow the germline gene, possibly because of a read error. The chain links TRBV7-8 to TRBJ2-7; D is unresolved. This CDR3 comprises 14 residues. Germline CDR1 is SGHVS and CDR2 is FQNEAQ. As DNA, the CDR3 is TGTGCCAGCAGTTTAGTCCGGAGCTCCTACGAGCAGTACTTC. Translation gives CASSLVRSSYEQYF.

The J gene is TRBJ2-7, the V gene TRBV7-2; 10 bases line up with TRBD2. The germline V gene has CDR1 SGHTA and CDR2 FQGNSA. The ends lost 8 bases at V and 3 bases at J; junction bases unmatched: 10. The CDR3 is 15 amino acids. The CDR3 DNA sequence: TGTGCCAGCTCACCCCGTCCTAGCGGGAGCTACGAGCAGTACTTC. It yields the protein CASSPRPSGSYEQYF.

V gene TRBV20-1 combines with J gene TRBJ2-5; D remains ambiguous. The closer fit of TRBJ2-1 to the DNA end suggests the J call may be wrong. In germline, CDR1 is DFQATT, CDR2 SNEGSKA (reference sequence). This CDR3 has 13 residues. The CDR3 bases are TGCAGTGCTAGAGATCTACCTTACAATGAGCAGTTCTTC. It yields the protein CSARDLPYNEQFF.

This clonotype was seen many times. This chain joins TRBV5-1 and TRBJ2-2, with TRBD2 matching 14 bases. Germline CDR1 reads SGHRS; CDR2 reads YFSETQ. This CDR3 is 18 amino acids long. V was pared by 3 bases and J by 4 bases, with 8 bases of the junction left unmatched. The CDR3 DNA follows: TGCGCCAGCAGCTCTGGACTAGCGGGAGGACGCGCCACCGGGGAGCTGTTTTTT. This codes for CASSSGLAGGRATGELFF.

This clonotype was detected many times. The genes are TRBV29-1 and TRBJ1-2; D is possibly TRBD1 (6 bases). There are 14 residues in the CDR3. Germline assignment: CDR1 SQVTM and CDR2 ANQGSEA. V was cut by 5 bases and J by 7 bases, with 20 bases left in between. The CDR3 nucleotides are TGCAGCGTTCGGACAGCCCTGACTACGGGTGGCTACACCTTC. Translated: CSVRTALTTGGYTF.

The chain links TRBV7-8 to TRBJ2-1, with a weak D call TRBD1 (5 bases). With 2 bases removed from V and 8 bases from J, the gap between germline ends came to 13 bases. Germline CDR1 SGHVS, CDR2 FQNEAQ. This CDR3 has 14 residues. The CDR3, as DNA: TGTGCCAGCAGCTTATTCACCAGGGCTGATGAGCAGTTCTTC. Residues: CASSLFTRADEQFF. Based on the CDR3 plus reference TRBV7-8 and TRBJ2-1, the full variable domain is GAGVSQSPRYKVAKRGQDVALRCDPISGHVSLFWYQQALGQGPEFLTYFQNEAQLDKSGLPSDRFFAERPEGSVSTLKIQRTQQEDSAVYLCASSLFTRADEQFFGPGTRLTVL.

This clonotype was seen a few times. J is TRBJ2-5 and V is TRBV29-1, with D unresolved. Germline CDR1 and CDR2: SQVTM and ANQGSEA. The CDR3 contains 17 residues. V gave up 5 bases and J gave up 4 bases, with 26 bases separating them. The CDR3 coding sequence is TGCAGCGTTCGACCTCCTCATGCCCCGTCTCCCCGAGAGACCCAGTACTTC. Translated: CSVRPPHAPSPRETQYF.

The chain combines TRBV10-3 with TRBJ2-2; D might be TRBD1 (5 bases). Germline CDR1 reads ENHRY; CDR2 reads SYGVKD. The CDR3 spans 14 residues. V lost 7 bases and J 5 bases, leaving 14 bases between the germline ends. The CDR3 bases are TGTGCCATCACCAGCAGGGCGGATACCGGGGAGCTGTTTTTT. Protein product: CAITSRADTGELFF.

This clonotype has a count of ten or more. The CDR3 sequence: CATSRSPGSANTGELFF. CDR3 sequence (DNA): TGTGCCACCAGCAGATCCCCGGGGTCCGCGAACACCGGGGAGCTGTTTTTT. V gene TRBV15 combines with J gene TRBJ2-2, with D maybe TRBD2 (5 bases). CDR1 and CDR2 (germline): LNHNV, YYDKDF (reference sequence). The CDR3 is 17 amino acids. Trimming took off 2 bases at V and 0 bases at J, with 13 bases between the two ends. The variable domain in full, completed from reference TRBV15 and TRBJ2-2, reads DAMVIQNPRYQVTQFGKPVTLSCSQTLNHNVMYWYQQKSSQAPKLLFHYYDKDFNNEADTPDNFQSRRPNTSFCFLDIRSPGLGDTAMYLCATSRSPGSANTGELFFGEGSRLTVL.

Regarding this clonotype: Possible read error: a much larger clone is one base away. The V gene is TRBV28, the J gene TRBJ1-1; no firm D call. Germline V CDR1 and CDR2: MDHEN, SYDVKM. The CDR3 consists of 13 residues. The CDR3 protein is CATCKGYNTEALF. The CDR3 nucleotides are TGTGCCACCTGCAAGGGCTACAACACTGAAGCTCTCTTT.

This clonotype has ten or more counts. J is TRBJ2-5 and V is TRBV2; 9 nucleotides align to TRBD1. Germline-derived CDR1 and CDR2 are SNHLY and FYNNEI. There are 13 residues in the CDR3. With 3 bases clipped from V and 5 bases from J, the junction kept 1 base outside the gene matches. CDR3 protein: CASSEDRGETQYF. As DNA, the CDR3 is TGTGCCAGCAGTGAGGACAGGGGCGAGACCCAGTACTTC.